This T cell receptor beta chain was captured in a study of PD-1 blockade in classical Hodgkin lymphoma. Study outcomes and limitations: Nothing has yet pinned down what causes the repertoire differences, possibly disease activity or prior therapy.

Every patient was affected by relapse after autologous stem cell transplantation, while exposure to brentuximab vedotin was not uniform. As to this clone: Antigen specificity is unknown.

This table comes from immunoSEQ multiplex PCR, and its TCRdb copy is limited to in-frame clones, with some not included. The table lists about 15,000 clones, approximately 88% of them singletons, with over 30% in the top ten. CDR1 and CDR2 (germline): SNHLY, FYNNEI. The CDR3 runs 13 residues. Trimming removed 4 bases from V and 11 bases from J, with 12 bases in between. The V call is TRBV2, the J call TRBJ1-6, with a weak D call TRBD1 (5 bases). This receptor was obtained from a human donor with classical Hodgkin lymphoma. The source was peripheral blood mononuclear cells (PBMCs), collected before the second cycle of nivolumab. The CDR3 coding sequence is TGTGCCAGCAGTGGGACAAGGGAGGCACCCCTCCACTTT. Translating it yields CASSGTREAPLHF.